This passage covers 11 T cell receptor beta chains from one sample sequenced in a study of shared T cell receptors in the human thymus. The protocol was immunoSEQ multiplex PCR, while the TCRdb copy is restricted to in-frame clones and leaves out a portion. The sample has over 650,000 clones; around 87% are singletons. These data were also filed under a second study, of human thymus T cells.

The source material was thymocytes. These receptors came from a boy younger than two with a congenital heart defect.

This CDR3 reads CASKGSGAGMNTEAFF. The CDR3 DNA is TGTGCCAGTAAAGGCTCAGGGGCGGGCATGAACACTGAAGCTTTCTTT. The chain links TRBV19 to TRBJ1-1; maybe TRBD1 (6 bases). Germline lookup yields CDR1 LNHDA and CDR2 SQIVND (reference sequence). The CDR3 is 16 residues long. The ends were cut back, 7 bases at V and 0 bases at J, with 18 bases in the middle. Full variable domain (remainder filled in from reference TRBV19 and TRBJ1-1): DGGITQSPKYLFRKEGQNVTLSCEQNLNHDAMYWYRQDPGQGLRLIYYSQIVNDFQKGDIAEGYSVSREKKESFPLTVTSAQKNPTAFYLCASKGSGAGMNTEAFFGQGTRLTVV.

The V and J genes are TRBV10-2 and TRBJ2-2; the match to TRBD2 covers 13 bases. Germline CDR1 WSHSY, CDR2 SAAADI. The CDR3 runs 18 residues. J lost 4 bases, V lost 7 bases, and 12 bases had no gene match. The CDR3 loop is CASIRNKLAGGFTGELFF. CDR3 nucleotides: TGCGCCAGCATTCGGAATAAACTAGCGGGAGGGTTCACCGGGGAGCTGTTTTTT.

The V call is TRBV20-1, the J call TRBJ1-1; unclear D gene. Trimming cost V 7 bases and J 6 bases, with 12 bases left between them. Germline V gene lookup returns CDR1 DFQATT and CDR2 SNEGSKA (reference sequence). This CDR3 contains 11 residues. The CDR3 spells CSGATGSEAFF. CDR3 sequence (DNA): TGCAGTGGCGCGACTGGCTCTGAAGCTTTCTTT.

The V and J genes are TRBV4-3 and TRBJ2-1; TRBD1 aligns across 10 bases. Germline loops: CDR1 LGHNA, CDR2 YSLEER. V lost 1 base to trimming and J lost 8 bases; unmatched junction nucleotides: 8. This CDR3 is 16 amino acids long. CDR3 sequence (DNA): TGCGCCAGCAGCCAAGTCCCGGGACAGGGGATGCATGAGCAGTTCTTC. Its protein product is CASSQVPGQGMHEQFF.

The V call is TRBV6-5, the J call TRBJ1-2, with 7 bases identical to TRBD1. CDR1 and CDR2 from the germline V gene are MNHEY and SVGAGI. The CDR3 contains 16 residues. With 2 bases clipped from V and 4 bases from J, the junction kept 10 bases outside the gene matches. CDR3 sequence: CASSYHPRQGGYGYTF. The CDR3, as DNA: TGTGCCAGCAGTTACCACCCCCGACAGGGTGGCTATGGCTACACCTTC.

J is TRBJ1-3 and V is TRBV12-5; 7 bases are shared with TRBD1. CDR3 length: 18 amino acids. The germline CDR1 and CDR2 sequences are LGHNT and FRNRAP. Trimming took 1 base from V and 0 from J; bases not matched to a gene: 9. The CDR3 DNA reads as TGTGCTAGTGGTTTGGCCCCAGACAGGGCAGGCTCTGGAAACACCATATATTTT. Translating gives CASGLAPDRAGSGNTIYF. The full variable domain, its missing parts supplied by reference TRBV12-5 and TRBJ1-3, is DARVTQTPRHKVTEMGQEVTMRCQPILGHNTVFWYRQTMMQGLELLAYFRNRAPLDDSGMPKDRFSAEMPDATLATLKIQPSEPRDSAVYFCASGLAPDRAGSGNTIYFGEGSWLTVV.

The CDR3 nucleotides read TGTGCCAGCAGCTTTTACTCTCACTACGAGCAGTACTTC. This encodes CASSFYSHYEQYF. The J gene is TRBJ2-7, the V gene TRBV11-1; D call uncertain. Germline V gives CDR1 SGHAT, CDR2 FQDESV (reference sequence). The CDR3 totals 13 residues. The V and J ends lost 3 bases and 3 bases respectively, with 9 bases between them.

This chain connects TRBV7-9 to TRBJ1-4; D remains ambiguous. The germline V gene has CDR1 SEHNR and CDR2 FQNEAQ (reference sequence). The CDR3 has 17 amino acids. V dropped 3 bases and J dropped 8 bases, with 22 bases sitting between them. CDR3: CASSFDQAVDRREKLFF. The CDR3 coding sequence is TGTGCCAGCAGCTTTGACCAAGCCGTAGACCGGAGGGAAAAACTGTTTTTT.

In its sample, this clone was seen once. This chain connects TRBV5-5 to TRBJ2-7; weak D call: TRBD1 (5 bases). Trimming pared 1 base from V and 6 bases from J, leaving 8 bases between. CDR1 and CDR2 from the germline V gene are SGHKS and YYEKEE (reference sequence). CDR3 length equals 12 residues. As DNA, the CDR3 is TGTGCCAGCAGCTTGAGACAGTGCGAGCAGTACTTC. This codes for CASSLRQCEQYF.

This chain links TRBV2 with TRBJ1-6, with 8 bases that match TRBD1. V was clipped by 5 bases and J by 4 bases; unmatched bases: 4. Germline CDR1 reads SNHLY; CDR2 reads FYNNEI. The CDR3 has 15 amino acids. CDR3 residues: CASSSRDRYNSPLHF. In DNA, the CDR3 is TGTGCCAGCAGTTCGCGGGACAGGTATAATTCACCCCTCCACTTT.

This sequence joins TRBV4-3 and TRBJ1-3, with no clear D. The CDR3 contains 15 residues. V shed 6 bases and J shed 0 bases, with 12 bases lying between them. Germline lookup yields CDR1 LGHNA and CDR2 YSLEER. The CDR3 protein is CASSSKRHSGNTIYF. CDR3 sequence (DNA): TGCGCCAGCAGTTCTAAACGTCACTCTGGAAACACCATATATTTT.